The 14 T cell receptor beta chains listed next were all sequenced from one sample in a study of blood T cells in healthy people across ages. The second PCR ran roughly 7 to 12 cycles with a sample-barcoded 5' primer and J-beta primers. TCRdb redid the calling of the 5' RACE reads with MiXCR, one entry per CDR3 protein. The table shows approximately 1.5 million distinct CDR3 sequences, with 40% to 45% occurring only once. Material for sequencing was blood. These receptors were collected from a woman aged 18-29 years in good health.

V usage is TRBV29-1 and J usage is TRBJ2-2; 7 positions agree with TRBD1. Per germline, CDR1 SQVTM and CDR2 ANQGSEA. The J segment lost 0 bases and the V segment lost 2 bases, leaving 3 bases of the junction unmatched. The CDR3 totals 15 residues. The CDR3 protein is CSVEPRGSNTGELFF. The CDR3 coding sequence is TGCAGCGTTGAACCCAGGGGGTCGAACACCGGGGAGCTGTTTTTT.

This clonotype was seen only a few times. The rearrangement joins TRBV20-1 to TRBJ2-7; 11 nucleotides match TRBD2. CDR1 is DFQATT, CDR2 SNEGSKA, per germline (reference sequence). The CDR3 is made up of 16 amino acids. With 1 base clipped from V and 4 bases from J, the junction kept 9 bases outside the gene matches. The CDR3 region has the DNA TGCAGTGCTAGAGCCCCGCCAACTAGCGGGAGATACGAGCAGTACTTC. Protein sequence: CSARAPPTSGRYEQYF.

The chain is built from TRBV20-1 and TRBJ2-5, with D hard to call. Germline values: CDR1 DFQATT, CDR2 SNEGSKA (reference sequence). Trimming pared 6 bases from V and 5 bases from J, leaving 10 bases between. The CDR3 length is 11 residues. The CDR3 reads CSATVRETQYF. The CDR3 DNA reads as TGCAGTGCCACAGTCAGGGAGACCCAGTACTTC.

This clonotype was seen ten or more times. The chain's CDR3 is CSVRQGTSSETQYF. For the CDR3, the DNA is TGCAGCGTGAGGCAGGGGACTAGTTCGGAGACCCAGTACTTC. The genes are TRBV29-1 and TRBJ2-5; TRBD2 aligns across 8 bases. Looked up from germline, CDR1 is SQVTM and CDR2 is ANQGSEA. This CDR3 is built from 14 residues. Trimming took 6 bases from V and 5 from J; bases not matched to a gene: 11.

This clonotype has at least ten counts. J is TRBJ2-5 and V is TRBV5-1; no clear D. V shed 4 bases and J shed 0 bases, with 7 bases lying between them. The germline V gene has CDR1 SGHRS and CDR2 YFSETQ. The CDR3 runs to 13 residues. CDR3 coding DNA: TGCGCCAGCAGCCCTCTGTACCAAGAGACCCAGTACTTC. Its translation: CASSPLYQETQYF.

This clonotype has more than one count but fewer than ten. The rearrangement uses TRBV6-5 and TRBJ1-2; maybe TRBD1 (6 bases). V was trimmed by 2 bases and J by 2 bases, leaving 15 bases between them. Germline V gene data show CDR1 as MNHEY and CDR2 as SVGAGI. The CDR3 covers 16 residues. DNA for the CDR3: TGTGCCAGCAGTTACGCTCCCGGGACACGGAACTATGGCTACACCTTC. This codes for CASSYAPGTRNYGYTF.

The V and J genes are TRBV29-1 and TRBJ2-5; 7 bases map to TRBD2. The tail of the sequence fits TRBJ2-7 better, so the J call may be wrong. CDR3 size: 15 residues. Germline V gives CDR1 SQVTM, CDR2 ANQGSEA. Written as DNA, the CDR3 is TGCAGCGTTTGTGAAAGCGGGGCCTCCCAGGGCGAGCAGTACTTC. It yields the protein CSVCESGASQGEQYF.

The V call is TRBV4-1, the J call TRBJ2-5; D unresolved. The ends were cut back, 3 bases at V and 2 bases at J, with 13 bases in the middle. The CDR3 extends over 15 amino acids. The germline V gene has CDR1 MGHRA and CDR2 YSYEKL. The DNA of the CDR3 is TGCGCCAGCAGCCAGAGAGCTAGTTGGCAAGAGACCCAGTACTTC. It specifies CASSQRASWQETQYF.

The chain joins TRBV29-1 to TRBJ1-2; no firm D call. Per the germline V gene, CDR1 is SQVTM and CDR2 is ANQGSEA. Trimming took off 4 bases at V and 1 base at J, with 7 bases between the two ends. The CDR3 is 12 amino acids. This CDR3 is CSVGANNYGYTF. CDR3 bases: TGCAGCGTTGGGGCCAATAACTATGGCTACACCTTC.

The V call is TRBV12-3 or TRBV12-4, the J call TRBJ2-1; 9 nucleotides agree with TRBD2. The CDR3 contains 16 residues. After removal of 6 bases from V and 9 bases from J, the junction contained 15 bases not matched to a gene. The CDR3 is CASRQKAGGLRSEQFF. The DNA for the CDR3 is TGTGCCAGCAGGCAAAAAGCGGGAGGTTTGAGGAGTGAGCAGTTCTTC.

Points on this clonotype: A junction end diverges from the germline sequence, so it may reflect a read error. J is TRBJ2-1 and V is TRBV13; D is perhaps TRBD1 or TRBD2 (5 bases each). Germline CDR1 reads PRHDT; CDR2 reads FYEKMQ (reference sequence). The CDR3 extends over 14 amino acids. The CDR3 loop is CASSSGLSDNEQYF. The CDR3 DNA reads TGTGCCAGCAGCTCGGGGCTTAGCGACAATGAGCAGTATTTC. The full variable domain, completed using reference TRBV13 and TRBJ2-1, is AAGVIQSPRHLIKEKRETATLKCYPIPRHDTVYWYQQGPGQDPQFLISFYEKMQSDKGSIPDRFSAQQFSDYHSELNMSSLELGDSALYFCASSSGLSDNEQYFGPGTRLTVL.

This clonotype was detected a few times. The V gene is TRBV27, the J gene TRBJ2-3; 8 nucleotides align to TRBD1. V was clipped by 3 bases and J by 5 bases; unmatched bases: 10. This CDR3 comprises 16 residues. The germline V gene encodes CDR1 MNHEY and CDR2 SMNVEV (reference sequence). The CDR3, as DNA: TGTGCCAGCAGTTTCACAGGGGGGACCTCAGGAGATACGCAGTATTTT. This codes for CASSFTGGTSGDTQYF.

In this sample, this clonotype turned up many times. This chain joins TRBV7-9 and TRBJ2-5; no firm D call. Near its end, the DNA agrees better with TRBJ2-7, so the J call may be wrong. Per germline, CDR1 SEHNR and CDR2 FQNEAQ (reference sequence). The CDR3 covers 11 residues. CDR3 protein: CASSLWDEQYF. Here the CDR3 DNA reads TGTGCCAGCAGCTTGTGGGACGAGCAGTACTTC.

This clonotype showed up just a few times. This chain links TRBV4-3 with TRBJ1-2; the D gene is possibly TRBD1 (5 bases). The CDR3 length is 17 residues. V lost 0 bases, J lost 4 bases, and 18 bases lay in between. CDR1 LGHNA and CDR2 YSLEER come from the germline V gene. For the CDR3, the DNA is TGCGCCAGCAGCCAAGATCCCCCCGGGGCGTACGGCTATGGCTACACCTTC. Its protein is CASSQDPPGAYGYGYTF.